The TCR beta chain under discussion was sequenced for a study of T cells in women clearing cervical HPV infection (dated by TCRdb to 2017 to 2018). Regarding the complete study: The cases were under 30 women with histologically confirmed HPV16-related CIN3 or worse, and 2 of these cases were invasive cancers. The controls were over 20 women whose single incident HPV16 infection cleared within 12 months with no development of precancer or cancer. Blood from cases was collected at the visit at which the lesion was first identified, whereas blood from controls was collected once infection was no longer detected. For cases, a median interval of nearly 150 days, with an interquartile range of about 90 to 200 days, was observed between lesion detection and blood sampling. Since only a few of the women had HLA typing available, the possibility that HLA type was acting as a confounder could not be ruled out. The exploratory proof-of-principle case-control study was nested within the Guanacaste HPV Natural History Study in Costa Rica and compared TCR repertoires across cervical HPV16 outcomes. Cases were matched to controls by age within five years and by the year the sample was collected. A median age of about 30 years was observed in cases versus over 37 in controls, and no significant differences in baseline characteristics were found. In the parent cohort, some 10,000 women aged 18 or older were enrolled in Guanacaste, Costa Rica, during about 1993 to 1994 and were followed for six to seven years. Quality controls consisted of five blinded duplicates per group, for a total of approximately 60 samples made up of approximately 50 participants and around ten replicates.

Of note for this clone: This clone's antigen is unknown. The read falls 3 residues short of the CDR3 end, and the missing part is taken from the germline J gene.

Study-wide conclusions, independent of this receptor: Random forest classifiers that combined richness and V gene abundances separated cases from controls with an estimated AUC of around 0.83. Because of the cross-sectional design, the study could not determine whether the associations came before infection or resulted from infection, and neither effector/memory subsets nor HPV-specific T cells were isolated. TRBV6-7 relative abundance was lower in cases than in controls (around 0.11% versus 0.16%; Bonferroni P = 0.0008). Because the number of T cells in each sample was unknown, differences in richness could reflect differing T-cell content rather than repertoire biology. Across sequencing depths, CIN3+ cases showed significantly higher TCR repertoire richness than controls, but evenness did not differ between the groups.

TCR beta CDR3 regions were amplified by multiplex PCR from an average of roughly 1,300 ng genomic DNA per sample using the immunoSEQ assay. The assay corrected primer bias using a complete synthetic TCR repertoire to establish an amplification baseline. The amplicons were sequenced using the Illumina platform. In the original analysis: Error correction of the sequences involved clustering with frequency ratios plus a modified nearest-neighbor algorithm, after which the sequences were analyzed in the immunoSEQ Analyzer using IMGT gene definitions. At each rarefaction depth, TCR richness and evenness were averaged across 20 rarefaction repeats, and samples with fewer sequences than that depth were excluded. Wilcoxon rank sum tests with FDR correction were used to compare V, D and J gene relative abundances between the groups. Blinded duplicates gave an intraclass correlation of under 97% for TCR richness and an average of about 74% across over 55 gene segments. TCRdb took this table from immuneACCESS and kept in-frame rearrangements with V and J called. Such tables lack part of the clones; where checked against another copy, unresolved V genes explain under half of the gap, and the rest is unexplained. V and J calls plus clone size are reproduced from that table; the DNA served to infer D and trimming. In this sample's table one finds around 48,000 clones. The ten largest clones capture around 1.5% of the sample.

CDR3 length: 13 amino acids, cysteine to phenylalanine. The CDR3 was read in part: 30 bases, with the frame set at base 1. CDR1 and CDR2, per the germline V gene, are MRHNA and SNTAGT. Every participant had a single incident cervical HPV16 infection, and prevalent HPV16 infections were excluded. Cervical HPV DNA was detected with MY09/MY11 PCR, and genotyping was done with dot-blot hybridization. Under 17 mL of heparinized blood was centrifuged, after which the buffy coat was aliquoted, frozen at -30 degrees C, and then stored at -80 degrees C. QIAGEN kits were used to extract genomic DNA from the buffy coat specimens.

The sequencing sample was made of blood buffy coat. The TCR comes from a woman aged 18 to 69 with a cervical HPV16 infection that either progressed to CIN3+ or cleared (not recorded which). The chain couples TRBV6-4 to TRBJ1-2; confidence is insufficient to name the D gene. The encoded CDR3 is CASSDSRVKGYTF. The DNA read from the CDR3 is TGTGCCAGCAGTGACTCTCGGGTTAAGGGC.